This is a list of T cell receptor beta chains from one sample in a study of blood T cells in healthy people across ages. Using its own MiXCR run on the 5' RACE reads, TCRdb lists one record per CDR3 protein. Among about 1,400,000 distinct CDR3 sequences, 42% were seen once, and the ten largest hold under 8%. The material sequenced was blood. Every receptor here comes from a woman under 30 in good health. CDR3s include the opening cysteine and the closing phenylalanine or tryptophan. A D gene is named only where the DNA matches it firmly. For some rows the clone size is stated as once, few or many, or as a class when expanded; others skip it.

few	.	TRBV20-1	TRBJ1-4	TGCAGTGCTCCCGCCCTGGGAGGGATGAACGAAAAACTGTTTTTT	CSAPALGGMNEKLFF
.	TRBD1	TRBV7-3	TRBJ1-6	TGTGCCAGCAGCTGGGGACAGGGAGGAAGTTCACCCCTCCACTTT	CASSWGQGGSSPLHF
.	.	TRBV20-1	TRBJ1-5	TGCAGTGCTATTTTGGGGGGCGATCAGCCCCAGCATTTT	CSAILGGDQPQHF
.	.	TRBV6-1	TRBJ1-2	TGTGCCAGCAGTGAAGCTAACCCGCTTGGCTACACCTTC	CASSEANPLGYTF
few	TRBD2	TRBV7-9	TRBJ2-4	TGTGCCAGCAGCTTGTCCGGGACTAGCGGGGGGGCTGCCAAAAACATTCAGTACTTC	CASSLSGTSGGAAKNIQYF
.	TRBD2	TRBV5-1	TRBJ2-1	TGCGCCAGCAGCTTAAATGCCGGGGGGACCTACAATGAGCAGTTCTTC	CASSLNAGGTYNEQFF
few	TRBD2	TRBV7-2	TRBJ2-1	TGTGCCAGCAGCCAGCCTAACCGTCCCGGAGGGACTAGCGGGAGGGCTGCCAATGAGCAGTTCTTC	CASSQPNRPGGTSGRAANEQFF
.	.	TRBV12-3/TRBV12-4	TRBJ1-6	TGTGCCAGCAGTTATGACAGTGCCAAACTCTCCTATAATTCACCCCTCCACTTT	CASSYDSAKLSYNSPLHF
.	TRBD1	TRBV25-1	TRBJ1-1	TGTGCCAGCAGTGTATACCGGGACAGGGAAAAAGGGAACACTGAAGCTTTCTTT	CASSVYRDREKGNTEAFF
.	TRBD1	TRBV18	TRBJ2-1	TGTGCCAGCTCACCACCGCAGGGGGCGACTAATGAGCAGTTCTTC	CASSPPQGATNEQFF
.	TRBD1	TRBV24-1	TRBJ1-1	TGTGCCACCAGTGATTGGGACAGGGAAAAATGGAGCACTGAAGCTTTCTTT	CATSDWDREKWSTEAFF
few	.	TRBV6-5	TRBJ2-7	TGTGCCAGCAGTTACGGGACCAATTACGAGCAGTACTTC	CASSYGTNYEQYF
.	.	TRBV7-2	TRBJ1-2	TGTGCCAGCAGCTTAGATCAGGGGCATAACTATGGCTACACCTTC	CASSLDQGHNYGYTF
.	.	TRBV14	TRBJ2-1	TGTGCCAGCACCGGAGGCGGGTACAATGAGCAGTTCTTC	CASTGGGYNEQFF
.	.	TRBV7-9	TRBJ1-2	TGTGCCAGCAGCTTCTCGGGCCATAGCGATGGCTACACCTTC	CASSFSGHSDGYTF
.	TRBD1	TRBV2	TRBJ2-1	TGTGCCAGCAGGGATGAGGGGACAGGGATCAATGAGCAGTTCTTC	CASRDEGTGINEQFF
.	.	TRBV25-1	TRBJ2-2	TGTGCCAGCACCCGGGCGGGGGCCACCGGGGAGCTGTTTTTT	CASTRAGATGELFF
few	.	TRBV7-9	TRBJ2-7	TGTGCCAGCAGCGATTCCCGGACTGAATCCTACGAGCAGTACTTC	CASSDSRTESYEQYF
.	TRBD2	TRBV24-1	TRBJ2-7	TGTGCCACCAGTGATCATAGCGGGGGGTCCTACGAGCAGTACTTC	CATSDHSGGSYEQYF
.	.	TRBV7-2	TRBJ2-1	TGTGCCAGCAGCTCCGAGTTCGGGACTTACAATGAGCAGTTCTTC	CASSSEFGTYNEQFF
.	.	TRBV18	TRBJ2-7	TGTGCCAGCTCACCGCAGACAGTGACCTACGAGCAGTACTTC	CASSPQTVTYEQYF
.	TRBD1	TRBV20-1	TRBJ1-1	TGCAGTGTTATGACAGGGGAGGTTACTGAAGCTTTCTTT	CSVMTGEVTEAFF
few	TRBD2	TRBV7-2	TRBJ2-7	TGTGCCAGCAGTCCTGCGGGCACTAGCGGGGGTTACAATGAGCAGTACTTC	CASSPAGTSGGYNEQYF
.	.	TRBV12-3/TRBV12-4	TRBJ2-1	TGTGCCAGCAGTTTCCGGACAGTGGGGGATGAGCAGTTCTTC	CASSFRTVGDEQFF
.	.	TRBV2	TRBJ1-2	TGTGCCAGCAGGGGCGGGGGGGAGACCTATGGCTACACCTTC	CASRGGGETYGYTF
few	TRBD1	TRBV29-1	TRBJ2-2	TGCAGCGTCGGACAGGGGTTCACCGGGGAGCTGTTTTTT	CSVGQGFTGELFF
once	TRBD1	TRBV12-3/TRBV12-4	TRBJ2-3	TGTACCAGCAGTTTCGGACAGGCCCGCACAGATACGCAGTATTTT	CTSSFGQARTDTQYF
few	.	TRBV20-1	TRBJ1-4	TGCAGTGCTAGAGATATGAGGGGGAATGAAAAACTGTTTTTT	CSARDMRGNEKLFF
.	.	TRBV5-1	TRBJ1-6	TGCGCCAGCAGGGAGGAGGGGGGGTTTTCACCCCTCCACTTT	CASREEGGFSPLHF
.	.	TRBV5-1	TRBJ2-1	TGCGCCAGCAGCTTGGTGTTGATTACCGGCTCCTACAATGAGCAGTTCTTC	CASSLVLITGSYNEQFF
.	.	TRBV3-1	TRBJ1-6	TGTGCCAGCAGCCAAGCAGGGGCTGGTTCACCCCTCCACTTT	CASSQAGAGSPLHF
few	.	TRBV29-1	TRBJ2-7	TGCAGCGTTTTCTCGATGCCCTACGAGCAGTACTTC	CSVFSMPYEQYF
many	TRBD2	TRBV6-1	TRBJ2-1	TGTGCCAGCAGGGGGACTAGCGGGGACAATGAGCAGTTCTTC	CASRGTSGDNEQFF
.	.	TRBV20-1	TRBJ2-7	TGCAGTGCTAGAGCTTCAAGAGGAATTAATGAGCAGTACTTC	CSARASRGINEQYF
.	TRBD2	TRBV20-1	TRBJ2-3	TGCAGTGCTAGAGATCCGGGTAGCGGGGGGAGGGATACGCAGTATTTT	CSARDPGSGGRDTQYF
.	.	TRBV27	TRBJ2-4	TGTGCCAGCAGCTTGTCGGCCTCGAACATTCAGTACTTC	CASSLSASNIQYF
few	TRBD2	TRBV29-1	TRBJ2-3	TGCAGCGTCTCGGGACTAGCGGGAGAGGGGGGCACAGATACGCAGTATTTT	CSVSGLAGEGGTDTQYF
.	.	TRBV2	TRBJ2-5	TGTGCCAGCAGGGGGATTAGCGGAGAGACCCAGTACTTC	CASRGISGETQYF
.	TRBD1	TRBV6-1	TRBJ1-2	TGTGCCAGCAGCCCAATGGGACAGGACTATGGCTACACCTTC	CASSPMGQDYGYTF
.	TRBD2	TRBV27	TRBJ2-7	TGTGCCAGCAGGTTAGATCTAGCGGTGGGTTACGAGCAGTACTTC	CASRLDLAVGYEQYF
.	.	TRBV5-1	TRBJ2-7	TGCGCCAGCAGCCCCCAAGGAGCGGGCCGGGACGAGCAGTACTTC	CASSPQGAGRDEQYF
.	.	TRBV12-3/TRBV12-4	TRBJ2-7	TGTGCCAGCAGTCCTCCTGCGCTCGCGGCCCAGTACTTC	CASSPPALAAQYF
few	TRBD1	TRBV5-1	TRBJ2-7	TGCGCCAGCAGCCGACCCGGACAGGAGAGCTCCTACGAGCAGTACTTC	CASSRPGQESSYEQYF
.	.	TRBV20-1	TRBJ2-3	TGCAGTGCTAGAGATCCCAAGTCCACAGATACGCAGTATTTT	CSARDPKSTDTQYF
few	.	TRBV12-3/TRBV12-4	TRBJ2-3	TGTGCCAGCAGTTCCGTCGGGCGGGGATACACAGATACGCAGTATTTT	CASSSVGRGYTDTQYF
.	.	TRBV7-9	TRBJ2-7	TGTGCCAGCAGCTTCCCCGAGAGCTCCTACAATGAGCAGTACTTC	CASSFPESSYNEQYF
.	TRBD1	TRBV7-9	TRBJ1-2	TGTGCCAGCAGCCCCCAAGTTGGGACAGGGATCTATGGCTACACCTTC	CASSPQVGTGIYGYTF